A single sample gave rise to the 14 T cell receptor beta chains below, sequenced in a study of CD8 T cells in Susac syndrome. Reverse transcription used about 0.45 to 1 ug RNA and random hexamers. MiXCR, applied by TCRdb to the immunoSEQ multiplex PCR reads, yields one record per CDR3 protein. Of 160,000 or so distinct CDR3 sequences listed, 94% are singletons. Sequencing used CD4+ T cells from PBMCs. The receptors come from a human donor with Susac syndrome.

The rearrangement joins TRBV6-4 to TRBJ1-1, with TRBD1 matching 7 bases. The CDR3 has 14 residues. Germline V CDR1 and CDR2: MRHNA, SNTAGT. The ends lost 6 bases at V and 10 bases at J; junction bases unmatched: 14. The CDR3 region is CASRPDREASRAFF. Here the CDR3 DNA reads TGTGCCAGCAGACCCGACAGGGAGGCATCGAGAGCTTTCTTT.

This clonotype was seen just once. The V and J genes are TRBV4-3 and TRBJ1-6; no clear D. CDR3 length equals 15 residues. Germline V gene data show CDR1 as LGHNA and CDR2 as YSLEER. Trimming left V 1 base short and J 3 bases short, with 7 bases between. The CDR3 DNA reads as TGCGCCAGCAGCCAAGGGGGATACTATAATTCACCCCTCCACTTT. Its translation is CASSQGGYYNSPLHF.

V is TRBV30 and J is TRBJ1-1; tentatively, D is TRBD1 (5 bases). The CDR3 is 16 residues long. Per the germline V gene, CDR1 is GTSNPN and CDR2 is SVGIG (reference sequence). V lost 2 bases and J 10 bases, leaving 26 bases between the germline ends. The CDR3 coding sequence is TGTGCCTGGAGTACCTCCCTACCCTTGTGGGGGTTGAGAGCTTTCTTT. Translating it yields CAWSTSLPLWGLRAFF.

The V and J genes are TRBV4-2 and TRBJ1-2; D perhaps matches TRBD1 (5 bases). V was clipped by 1 base and J by 2 bases, with 8 bases between them. The CDR3 runs to 14 residues. CDR1 is LGHNA and CDR2 is YNFKEQ in the germline V gene. CDR3: CASSQVAGNYGYTF. The DNA of the CDR3 is TGTGCCAGCAGCCAAGTCGCAGGGAACTATGGCTACACCTTC.

V is TRBV3-1 and J is TRBJ2-1; 12 bases align to TRBD2. This CDR3 spans 15 amino acids. CDR1 LGHDT and CDR2 YNNKEL come from the germline V gene (reference sequence). Trimming removed 6 bases from V and 5 bases from J; junction bases left unmatched: 5. The CDR3 protein is CASSITSGGHNEQFF. The CDR3 nucleotides read TGTGCCAGCAGTATAACTAGCGGGGGGCACAATGAGCAGTTCTTC.

This clonotype was seen only once. The rearrangement joins TRBV20-1 to TRBJ2-1; TRBD1 or TRBD2 may be the D gene (6 bases each). This CDR3 contains 14 residues. CDR1 is DFQATT and CDR2 is SNEGSKA in the germline V gene (reference sequence). Trimming shortened V by 3 bases and J by 5 bases, and 14 bases separated the two germline ends. In DNA form, the CDR3 reads TGCAGTGCTAGGAATCCGGGGGCCAACAATGAGCAGTTCTTC. Translated: CSARNPGANNEQFF.

The V gene is TRBV19, the J gene TRBJ2-7; D may be TRBD1 (6 bases). Trimming pared 5 bases from V and 5 bases from J, leaving 19 bases between. This CDR3 is built from 15 residues. Germline V gene lookup returns CDR1 LNHDA and CDR2 SQIVND (reference sequence). CDR3 protein: CASSRDRSPRDEQYF. DNA of the CDR3: TGTGCCAGTAGTCGAGACAGGTCTCCCCGGGACGAGCAGTACTTC.

The rearrangement links TRBV7-2 to TRBJ2-3; possibly TRBD1 for D (5 bases). V gave up 5 bases and J gave up 4 bases, with 16 bases separating them. This CDR3 is 15 amino acids long. CDR1 and CDR2 from the germline V gene are SGHTA and FQGNSA. The CDR3 here is CASSPTVLSADTQYF. CDR3 in DNA: TGTGCCAGCAGCCCGACAGTTCTCTCCGCAGATACGCAGTATTTT.

The rearrangement joins TRBV28 to TRBJ2-5; the match to TRBD2 covers 8 bases. Germline V gene lookup returns CDR1 MDHEN and CDR2 SYDVKM. This CDR3 region has 15 residues. V shed 3 bases, J shed 5 bases, and the junction held 8 bases outside the gene matches. DNA for the CDR3: TGTGCCAGCAGTTTCGGGGGGGGGCCGTTCGAGACCCAGTACTTC. It yields the protein CASSFGGGPFETQYF.

V and J are TRBV5-1 and TRBJ1-3, with 9 bases matching TRBD1. Germline loops: CDR1 SGHRS, CDR2 YFSETQ. V lost 3 bases and J lost 1; bases outside the gene matches: 8. The CDR3 runs to 17 residues. CDR3 residues: CASSYTGTGSSGNTIYF. CDR3 nucleotide sequence: TGCGCCAGCAGCTATACCGGGACAGGGAGTTCTGGAAACACCATATATTTT.

The genes are TRBV6-5 and TRBJ1-6, with no clear D. Germline V gives CDR1 MNHEY, CDR2 SVGAGI. The CDR3 runs 15 residues. Trimming took 6 bases from V and 6 from J, leaving 15 bases between them. For the CDR3, the DNA is TGTGCCAGCAGGACACCACAAACGTTTAATTCACCCCTCCACTTT. It yields the protein CASRTPQTFNSPLHF.

The J gene is TRBJ2-5, the V gene TRBV3-1; 8 bases line up with TRBD1. J was trimmed by 5 bases and V by 4 bases; bases with no gene match: 12. This CDR3 is built from 16 residues. Per germline, CDR1 LGHDT and CDR2 YNNKEL (reference sequence). In DNA form, the CDR3 reads TGTGCCAGCAGCCGCAGTCGGGCAGGGGGCAGGGAGACCCAGTACTTC. Protein sequence: CASSRSRAGGRETQYF.

This clonotype appeared once. The rearrangement links TRBV5-1 to TRBJ1-5; no firm D call. Germline CDR1 reads SGHRS; CDR2 reads YFSETQ. The CDR3 spans 13 residues. V lost 5 bases to trimming and J lost 5 bases, with 11 bases between them. The CDR3 region is CASRIGIDQPQHF. Written as DNA, the CDR3 is TGCGCCAGCAGAATTGGGATAGATCAGCCCCAGCATTTT.

The V gene is TRBV19, the J gene TRBJ1-5; D not resolved. The CDR3 length is 13 residues. Deletions cut 0 bases from V and 3 bases from J, with 3 bases between. The germline V gene has CDR1 LNHDA and CDR2 SQIVND (reference sequence). The CDR3 here is CASSIDANQPQHF. The CDR3 DNA is TGTGCCAGTAGTATAGATGCCAATCAGCCCCAGCATTTT.